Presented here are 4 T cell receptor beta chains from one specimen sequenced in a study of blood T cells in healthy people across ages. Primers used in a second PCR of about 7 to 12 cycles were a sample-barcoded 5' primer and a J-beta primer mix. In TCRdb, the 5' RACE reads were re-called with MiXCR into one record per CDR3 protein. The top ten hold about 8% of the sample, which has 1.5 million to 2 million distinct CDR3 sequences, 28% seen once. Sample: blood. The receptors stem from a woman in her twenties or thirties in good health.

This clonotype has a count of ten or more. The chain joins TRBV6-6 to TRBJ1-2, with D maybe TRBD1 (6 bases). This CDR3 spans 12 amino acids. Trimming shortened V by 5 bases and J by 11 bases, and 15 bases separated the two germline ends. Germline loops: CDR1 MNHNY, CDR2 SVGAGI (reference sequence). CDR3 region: CASSNRVLGYTF. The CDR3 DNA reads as TGTGCCAGCAGTAACAGGGTCTTAGGTTACACCTTC.

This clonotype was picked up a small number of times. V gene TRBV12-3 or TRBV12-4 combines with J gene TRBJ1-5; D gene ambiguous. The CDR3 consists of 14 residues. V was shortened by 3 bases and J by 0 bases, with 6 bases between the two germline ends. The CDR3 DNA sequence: TGTGCCAGCAGTTTTCCGTATAGCAATCAGCCCCAGCATTTT. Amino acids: CASSFPYSNQPQHF.

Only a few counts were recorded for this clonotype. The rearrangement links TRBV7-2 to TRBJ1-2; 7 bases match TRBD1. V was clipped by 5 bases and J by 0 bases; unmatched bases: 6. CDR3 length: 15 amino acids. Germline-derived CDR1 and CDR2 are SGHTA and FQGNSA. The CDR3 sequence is CASSNLGQPNYGYTF. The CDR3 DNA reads TGTGCCAGCAGCAATTTGGGACAGCCTAACTATGGCTACACCTTC.

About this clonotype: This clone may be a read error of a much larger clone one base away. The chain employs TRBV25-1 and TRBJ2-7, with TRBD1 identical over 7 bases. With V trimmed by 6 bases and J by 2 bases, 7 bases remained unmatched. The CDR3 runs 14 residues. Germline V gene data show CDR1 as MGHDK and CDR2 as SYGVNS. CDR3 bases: TGTGCCAGCAGGGAGGACAGGACCCCCTACGAGCAGTACTTC. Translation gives CASREDRTPYEQYF.